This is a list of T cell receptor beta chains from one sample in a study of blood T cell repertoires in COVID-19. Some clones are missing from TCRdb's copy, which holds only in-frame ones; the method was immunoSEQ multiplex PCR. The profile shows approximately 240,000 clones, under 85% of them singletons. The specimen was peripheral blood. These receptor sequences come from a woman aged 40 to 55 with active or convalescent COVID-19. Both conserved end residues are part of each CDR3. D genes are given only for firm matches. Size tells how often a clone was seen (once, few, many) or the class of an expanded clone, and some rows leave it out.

CDR3: CASGLFDNEQFF; DNA: TGTGCTAGTGGTCTGTTTGACAATGAGCAGTTCTTC; J: TRBJ2-1; size: -; length: 12; D: -; V: TRBV12-5
CDR3: CAISRTGPEGYTF; DNA: TGTGCCATCAGTCGGACAGGGCCGGAGGGCTACACCTTC; J: TRBJ1-2; size: -; length: 13; D: TRBD1; V: TRBV10-3
CDR3: CASSLEGRGGEKLFF; DNA: TGTGCCAGCAGTTTAGAAGGCAGGGGTGGTGAAAAACTGTTTTTT; J: TRBJ1-4; size: few; length: 15; D: -; V: TRBV28
CDR3: CASSAGTLEAFF; DNA: TGTGCCAGCAGCGCAGGGACTCTTGAAGCTTTCTTT; J: TRBJ1-1; size: -; length: 12; D: -; V: TRBV9
CDR3: CASSQIGQVLWYEQYF; DNA: TGTGCCAGCAGCCAAATTGGACAGGTACTATGGTACGAGCAGTACTTC; J: TRBJ2-7; size: -; length: 16; D: TRBD1; V: TRBV14
CDR3: CASDPGTANEKLFF; DNA: TGTGCCAGCGATCCCGGGACAGCTAATGAAAAACTGTTTTTT; J: TRBJ1-4; size: -; length: 14; D: TRBD1; V: TRBV2
CDR3: CASSPAGGGWKGYTF; DNA: TGTGCCAGCAGTCCCGCAGGGGGAGGTTGGAAAGGCTACACCTTC; J: TRBJ1-2; size: -; length: 15; D: TRBD1; V: TRBV28
CDR3: CASTTGQDSYEQYF; DNA: TGTGCCAGCACCACGGGACAGGACTCCTACGAGCAGTACTTC; J: TRBJ2-7; size: -; length: 14; D: TRBD1; V: TRBV28
CDR3: CASSSRLAGGIYTQYF; DNA: TGTGCCAGCAGTTCCAGACTAGCGGGGGGGATATATACGCAGTATTTT; J: TRBJ2-3; size: -; length: 16; D: TRBD2; V: TRBV27
CDR3: CASSLRDRGEKLFF; DNA: TGTGCCAGCAGTCTCCGGGACAGGGGTGAAAAACTGTTTTTT; J: TRBJ1-4; size: -; length: 14; D: TRBD1; V: TRBV6-5
CDR3: CASSQVAGSPTDTQYF; DNA: TGTGCCAGCAGCCAAGTAGCGGGTTCTCCCACAGATACGCAGTATTTT; J: TRBJ2-3; size: -; length: 16; D: TRBD2; V: TRBV14
CDR3: CASSLEATRGKETQYF; DNA: TGTGCCAGCAGCTTGGAAGCCACGAGAGGGAAAGAGACCCAGTACTTC; J: TRBJ2-5; size: -; length: 16; D: -; V: TRBV5-5
CDR3: CASSPTGGVGPQHF; DNA: TGTGCCAGCAGCCCCACAGGGGGAGTCGGGCCCCAGCATTTT; J: TRBJ1-5; size: -; length: 14; D: TRBD1; V: TRBV3-1/TRBV3-2
CDR3: CASSLEPGSPYNEQFF; DNA: TGTGCCAGCAGCTTAGAGCCCGGGAGCCCCTACAATGAGCAGTTCTTC; J: TRBJ2-1; size: -; length: 16; D: -; V: TRBV11-3
CDR3: CASSLGGPGTDTQYF; DNA: TGCGCCAGCAGCTTGGGTGGTCCGGGTACAGATACGCAGTATTTT; J: TRBJ2-3; size: -; length: 15; D: -; V: TRBV5-1
CDR3: CASIKGGSGNTIYF; DNA: TGTGCCAGCATAAAAGGGGGCTCTGGAAACACCATATATTTT; J: TRBJ1-3; size: -; length: 14; D: -; V: TRBV5-5
CDR3: CASSRGGAGQETQYF; DNA: TGTGCCAGCAGCCGCGGGGGGGCCGGGCAAGAGACCCAGTACTTC; J: TRBJ2-5; size: -; length: 15; D: TRBD2; V: TRBV3-1/TRBV3-2
CDR3: CASSAGLATETQYF; DNA: TGCGCCAGCAGCGCCGGACTAGCGACAGAGACCCAGTACTTC; J: TRBJ2-5; size: -; length: 14; D: TRBD2; V: TRBV5-1
CDR3: CASSEEPQGHYGYTF; DNA: TGTGCCAGCAGTGAAGAGCCACAGGGGCACTATGGCTACACCTTC; J: TRBJ1-2; size: -; length: 15; D: TRBD1; V: TRBV6-1
CDR3: CASSLGPHDNSPLHF; DNA: TGTGCCAGCAGCTTGGGGCCCCATGATAATTCACCCCTCCACTTT; J: TRBJ1-6; size: few; length: 15; D: -; V: TRBV5-4
CDR3: CASSVGLAGADTQYF; DNA: TGTGCCAGCAGCGTGGGACTAGCGGGGGCAGATACGCAGTATTTT; J: TRBJ2-3; size: -; length: 15; D: TRBD2; V: TRBV7-3
CDR3: CASSEATRMVSSLHF; DNA: TGTGCCAGCAGTGAAGCTACCAGGATGGTTTCTTCCCTCCACTTT; J: TRBJ1-6; size: -; length: 15; D: -; V: TRBV2
CDR3: CASAGGYQETQYF; DNA: TGTGCCAGTGCGGGGGGGTACCAAGAGACCCAGTACTTC; J: TRBJ2-5; size: -; length: 13; D: TRBD2; V: TRBV19